The 30 T cell receptor beta chains listed next were all sequenced from one sample in a study of CD8 T cells in cerebrospinal fluid in Alzheimer's disease (dated by TCRdb to about 2020). Receptor libraries were prepared by 10x single-cell sequencing. The sequencer was a NextSeq 550. TCRdb reprocessed the reads, reporting each CDR3 protein sequence once and no DNA. The data table for this sample lists 1,200 or so distinct CDR3 sequences. In total, the top ten clones hold roughly 7.8% of the sample. Sequencing was carried out using cerebrospinal fluid. The receptors stem from a human donor in good health.

Its frequency marks this clonotype as large. The rearrangement uses TRBV15 and TRBJ1-2. Germline-derived CDR1 and CDR2 are LNHNV and YYDKDF (reference sequence). CDR3 length: 14 amino acids. CDR3 sequence: CATSRDADNYGYTF.

This clonotype is classed as medium-sized (0.01 to 0.1%) by frequency. The genes are TRBV28 and TRBJ2-7; TCRdb designates TRBD1, a call that cannot be tested without DNA. This CDR3 contains 17 residues. CDR1 and CDR2 from the germline V gene are MDHEN and SYDVKM. The CDR3 sequence: CASRPGRGAVGSYEQYF.

This clonotype counts as large (0.1 to 1%) by frequency. The V gene is TRBV10-3, the J gene TRBJ2-3; the TCRdb D gene call, TRBD1, has no DNA to confirm it. The CDR3 runs to 13 residues. Germline lookup yields CDR1 ENHRY and CDR2 SYGVKD. This CDR3 is CAIRGDGTDTQYF.

Judged by frequency, this clonotype is medium-sized (0.01 to 0.1%). The chain is built from TRBV3-1 and TRBJ1-5; TCRdb lists TRBD1, though no DNA is available to test this call. Germline CDR1 is LGHDT and CDR2 is YNNKEL (reference sequence). This CDR3 region has 15 residues. The CDR3: CASSRQGLGNQPQHF.

This clonotype shows up as medium-sized by frequency. V and J are TRBV9 and TRBJ2-1; the TRBD2 assignment by TCRdb is unverifiable without DNA. The CDR3 length is 16 residues. Germline loops: CDR1 SGDLS, CDR2 YYNGEE. The CDR3 sequence is CASSAPGLAEWNEQFF.

By frequency, this clonotype is large. The J gene is TRBJ2-6, the V gene TRBV7-6. Germline V lookup: CDR1 SGHVS, CDR2 FNYEAQ. CDR3 length: 14 residues. The CDR3 loop is CASSPFSGANVLTF.

This clonotype ranks as medium-sized in terms of frequency. The chain links TRBV12-3 or TRBV12-4 to TRBJ2-7; lacking DNA, the TRBD1 call made by TCRdb goes unchecked. CDR3 length: 13 residues. This CDR3 reads CASRTGGTYEQYF.

This clonotype is deemed medium-sized by its frequency. V usage is TRBV7-9 and J usage is TRBJ2-3; TCRdb calls TRBD1, which cannot be checked without DNA. CDR1 and CDR2 from the germline V gene are SEHNR and FQNEAQ (reference sequence). The CDR3 sequence is 12 residues long. The CDR3 here is CASSSNRGTQYF.

This clonotype ranks as medium-sized in terms of frequency. The rearrangement joins TRBV5-6 to TRBJ2-7; TCRdb selects TRBD2, and the lack of DNA leaves this call unchecked. Per germline, CDR1 SGHDT and CDR2 YYEEEE. CDR3 size: 16 residues. This CDR3 reads CASSLAFGLAGYEQYF.

Measured by frequency, this clonotype is medium-sized. CDR3 amino acids: CASNLQGSNQPQHF. The chain combines TRBV19 with TRBJ1-5; no DNA is available, so the TRBD1 call from TCRdb remains unchecked. The CDR3 contains 14 residues. Germline CDR1 and CDR2: LNHDA and SQIVND (reference sequence).

This clonotype is identified as large (0.1 to 1%) from frequency. This chain links TRBV20-1 with TRBJ2-5; the D gene TCRdb calls, TRBD1, cannot be checked with no DNA. CDR1 is DFQATT and CDR2 is SNEGSKA in the germline V gene (reference sequence). The CDR3 is made up of 14 amino acids. This CDR3 reads CSAETGGVGETQYF.

According to its frequency, this clonotype is medium-sized. The gene calls are TRBV6-1 and TRBJ1-4; the D call from TCRdb, TRBD1, cannot be confirmed without DNA. Looked up from germline, CDR1 is MNHNS and CDR2 is SASEGT. The CDR3 is 14 residues long. This chain's CDR3 is CASSLSPLEEKLFF.

This clonotype is identified as medium-sized from frequency. The chain couples TRBV12-3 or TRBV12-4 to TRBJ2-3; TCRdb names TRBD1, which stays unverified in the absence of DNA. There are 15 residues in the CDR3. The chain's CDR3 is CASSLTGAITDTQYF.

This clonotype is classed as large by frequency. The genes are TRBV7-9 and TRBJ1-4; TCRdb selects TRBD1, and the lack of DNA leaves this call unchecked. Germline values: CDR1 SEHNR, CDR2 FQNEAQ (reference sequence). The CDR3 is made up of 15 amino acids. The CDR3 loop is CASSTYTGLDEKLFF.

This clonotype is classed as large by frequency. This chain joins TRBV4-3 and TRBJ1-1; TCRdb lists TRBD1, though no DNA is available to test this call. Germline V gene data show CDR1 as LGHNA and CDR2 as YSLEER. The CDR3 has 14 residues. This CDR3 reads CASSQMQGATEAFF.

This clonotype is medium-sized by frequency. This chain links TRBV12-3 or TRBV12-4 with TRBJ1-5; TCRdb proposes TRBD1, but this gene call is untestable without DNA. This CDR3 comprises 14 residues. CDR3: CASSQGMSNQPQHF.

This clonotype is deemed large by its frequency. The chain recombines TRBV3-1 with TRBJ1-2; TCRdb's assignment of TRBD1 cannot be checked, as there is no DNA. In germline, CDR1 is LGHDT, CDR2 YNNKEL (reference sequence). CDR3 length: 12 residues. The CDR3 protein is CASSQRGGGYTF. Based on the CDR3 plus reference TRBV3-1 and TRBJ1-2, the full variable domain is DTAVSQTPKYLVTQMGNDKSIKCEQNLGHDTMYWYKQDSKKFLKIMFSYNNKELIINETVPNRFSPKSPDKAHLNLHINSLELGDSAVYFCASSQRGGGYTFGSGTRLTVV.

Considering frequency, this clonotype is medium-sized. The chain uses TRBV7-9 and TRBJ2-7; TCRdb's D call of TRBD2 is untestable without DNA. This CDR3 has 13 residues. From germline, CDR1 is SEHNR and CDR2 FQNEAQ (reference sequence). The CDR3 loop reads CASSPDPRKEQYF.

Judged by frequency, this clonotype is medium-sized. This chain links TRBV29-1 with TRBJ2-1; TCRdb picks TRBD2, but there is no DNA to check that call. The CDR3 covers 14 residues. CDR1 is SQVTM, CDR2 ANQGSEA, per germline. This CDR3 is CSVSTSQAYNEQFF.

This clonotype is called medium-sized (0.01 to 0.1%) based on its frequency. The rearrangement links TRBV27 to TRBJ1-1. Per the germline V gene, CDR1 is MNHEY and CDR2 is SMNVEV (reference sequence). CDR3 length: 14 residues. This CDR3 reads CASSLDLLGTEAFF.

This clonotype is large by frequency. This CDR3 reads CASSPLGTGGTTGELFF. The rearrangement joins TRBV18 to TRBJ2-2; TCRdb gives TRBD1 as the D gene, but with no DNA this cannot be confirmed. Germline CDR1 reads KGHSH; CDR2 reads LQKENI. This CDR3 region has 17 residues.

This clonotype is called medium-sized based on its frequency. The genes are TRBV13 and TRBJ2-5; TCRdb returns TRBD2, unconfirmable since there is no DNA. CDR3 length: 16 amino acids. The germline gives CDR1 PRHDT, CDR2 FYEKMQ (reference sequence). This CDR3 is CASSSRSASGQETQYF.

This clonotype is identified as medium-sized (0.01 to 0.1%) from frequency. The chain uses TRBV19 and TRBJ1-5; TCRdb's D call of TRBD1 is untestable without DNA. From germline, CDR1 is LNHDA and CDR2 SQIVND (reference sequence). CDR3 length: 13 residues. The CDR3 here is CARGRGWWQPQHF.

This clonotype is classed as large by frequency. The chain employs TRBV7-6 and TRBJ2-2; as DNA is missing, the TRBD1 call by TCRdb cannot be tested. Germline-derived CDR1 and CDR2 are SGHVS and FNYEAQ. The CDR3 is 16 residues long. The chain's CDR3 is CASSLVPGGDTGELFF.

According to its frequency, this clonotype is medium-sized. The chain is built from TRBV9 and TRBJ1-3; the TCRdb call, TRBD1, lacks DNA for checking. The CDR3 is made up of 17 amino acids. The V gene's germline CDR1 is SGDLS and CDR2 YYNGEE. CDR3 residues: CASSETAGTGSGNTIYF.

According to its frequency, this clonotype is medium-sized. The V call is TRBV20-1, the J call TRBJ2-1; the TCRdb call, TRBD1, lacks DNA for checking. CDR3 length: 14 residues. Germline V gene sequence: CDR1 DFQATT, CDR2 SNEGSKA (reference sequence). The CDR3 here is CSARAQGVVNEQFF.

The rearrangement links TRBV5-1 to TRBJ1-4; TCRdb's D gene call, TRBD1, goes unchecked for lack of DNA. The CDR3 is made up of 18 amino acids. CDR1 and CDR2 (germline): SGHRS, YFSETQ. The CDR3: CASSSAPGQGERWEKLFF.

Frequency places this clonotype as medium-sized. The chain employs TRBV2 and TRBJ2-1; checking the TCRdb D call of TRBD2 is not possible without DNA. CDR3 size: 15 residues. CDR1 and CDR2 from the germline V gene are SNHLY and FYNNEI. CDR3 protein: CASSAIGLAGNEQFF.

This clonotype counts as medium-sized (0.01 to 0.1%) by frequency. V gene TRBV7-9 combines with J gene TRBJ2-5; the TCRdb call, TRBD1, lacks DNA for checking. The germline CDR1 and CDR2 sequences are SEHNR and FQNEAQ (reference sequence). The CDR3 runs to 15 residues. CDR3 residues: CASSPRGQVLETQYF.

This clonotype is classed as medium-sized by frequency. The rearrangement joins TRBV20-1 to TRBJ1-2. The CDR3 consists of 14 residues. Germline lookup yields CDR1 DFQATT and CDR2 SNEGSKA (reference sequence). The CDR3 protein is CSAIATSQGDGYTF.